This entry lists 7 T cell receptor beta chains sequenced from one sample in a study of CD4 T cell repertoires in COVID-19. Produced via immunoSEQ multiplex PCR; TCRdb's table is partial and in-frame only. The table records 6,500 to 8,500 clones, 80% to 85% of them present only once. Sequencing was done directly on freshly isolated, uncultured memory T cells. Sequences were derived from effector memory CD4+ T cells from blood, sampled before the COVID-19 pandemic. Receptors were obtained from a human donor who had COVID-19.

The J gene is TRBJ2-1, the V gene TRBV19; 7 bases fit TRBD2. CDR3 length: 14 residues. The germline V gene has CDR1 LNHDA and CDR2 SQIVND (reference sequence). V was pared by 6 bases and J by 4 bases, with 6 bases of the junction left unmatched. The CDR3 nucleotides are TGTGCCAGTAGGGCGGGAGTGGGGTACAATGAGCAGTTCTTC. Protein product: CASRAGVGYNEQFF.

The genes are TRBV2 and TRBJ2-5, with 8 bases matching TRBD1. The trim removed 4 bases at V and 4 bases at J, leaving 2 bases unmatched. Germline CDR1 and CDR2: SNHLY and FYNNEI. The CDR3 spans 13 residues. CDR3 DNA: TGTGCCAGCAGTGGAGGACAGGGAGAGACCCAGTACTTC. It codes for CASSGGQGETQYF.

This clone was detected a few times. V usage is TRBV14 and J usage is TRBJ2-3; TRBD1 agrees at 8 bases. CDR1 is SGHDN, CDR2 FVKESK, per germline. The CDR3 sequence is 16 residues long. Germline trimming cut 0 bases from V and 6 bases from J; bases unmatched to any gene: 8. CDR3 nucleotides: TGTGCCAGCAGCCAAGATTCTGGACAGGGATTGGATACGCAGTATTTT. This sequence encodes CASSQDSGQGLDTQYF. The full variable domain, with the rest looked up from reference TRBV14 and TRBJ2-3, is EAGVTQFPSHSVIEKGQTVTLRCDPISGHDNLYWYRRVMGKEIKFLLHFVKESKQDESGMPNNRFLAERTGGTYSTLKVQPAELEDSGVYFCASSQDSGQGLDTQYFGPGTRLTVL.

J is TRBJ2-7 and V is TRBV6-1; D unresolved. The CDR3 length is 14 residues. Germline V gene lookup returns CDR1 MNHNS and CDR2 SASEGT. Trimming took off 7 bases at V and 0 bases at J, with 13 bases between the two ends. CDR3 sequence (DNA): TGTGCCAGCACCCTAGGCGGAAGCTCCTACGAGCAGTACTTC. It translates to CASTLGGSSYEQYF.

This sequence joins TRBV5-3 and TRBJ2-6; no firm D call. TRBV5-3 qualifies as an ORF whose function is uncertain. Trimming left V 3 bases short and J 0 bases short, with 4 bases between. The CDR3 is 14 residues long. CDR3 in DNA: TGTGCCAGAAGCTGGAGCTCTGGGGCCAACGTCCTGACTTTC. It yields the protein CARSWSSGANVLTF.

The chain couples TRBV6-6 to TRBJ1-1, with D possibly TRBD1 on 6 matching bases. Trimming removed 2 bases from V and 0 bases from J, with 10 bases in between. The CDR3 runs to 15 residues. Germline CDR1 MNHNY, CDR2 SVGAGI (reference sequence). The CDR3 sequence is CASSYNRAMNTEAFF. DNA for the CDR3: TGTGCCAGCAGTTACAACAGGGCTATGAACACTGAAGCTTTCTTT.

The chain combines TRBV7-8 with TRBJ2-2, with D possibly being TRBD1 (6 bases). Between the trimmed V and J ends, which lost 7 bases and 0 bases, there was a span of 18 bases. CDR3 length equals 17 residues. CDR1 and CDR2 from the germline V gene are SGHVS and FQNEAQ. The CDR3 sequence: CASKTTGITSNTGELFF. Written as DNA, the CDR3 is TGTGCCAGCAAAACCACAGGGATTACTTCGAACACCGGGGAGCTGTTTTTT.